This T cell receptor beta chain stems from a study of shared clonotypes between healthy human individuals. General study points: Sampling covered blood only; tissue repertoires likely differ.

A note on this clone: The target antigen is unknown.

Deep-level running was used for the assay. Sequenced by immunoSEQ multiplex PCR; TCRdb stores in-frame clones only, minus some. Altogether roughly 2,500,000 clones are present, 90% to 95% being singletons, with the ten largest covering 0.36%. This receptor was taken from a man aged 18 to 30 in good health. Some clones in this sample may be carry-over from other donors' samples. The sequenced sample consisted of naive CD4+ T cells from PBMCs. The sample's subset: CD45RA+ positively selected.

The CDR3 reads CASSVSPGLAGVNEQFF. The CDR3 nucleotides read TGTGCCAGCAGCGTTTCCCCGGGACTAGCGGGAGTCAATGAGCAGTTCTTC. This chain joins TRBV9 and TRBJ2-1; 14 bases fit TRBD2. CDR1 SGDLS and CDR2 YYNGEE come from the germline V gene. CDR3 length: 17 residues. The ends lost 2 bases at V and 6 bases at J; junction bases unmatched: 7.